Described below is a single T cell receptor beta chain sequence and its context. The entry originates in a study of CD8 T cells in Susac syndrome. This CDR3 region has 15 residues. Germline loops: CDR1 SEHNR, CDR2 FQNEAQ (reference sequence). V lost 3 bases to trimming and J lost 3 bases; unmatched junction nucleotides: 7. The sequenced target, TCR beta, came from blood CD8+ and CD4+ T cells. Roughly 0.5 to 1 ug RNA was reverse transcribed with random hexamers. Multiplex immunoSEQ PCR targeted 54 Vbeta and 13 Jbeta TCR beta segments. From the immunoSEQ multiplex PCR reads, TCRdb called clonotypes with MiXCR, one entry per CDR3 protein. The sample consists of 180,000 or so distinct CDR3 sequences, around 94% of them appearing once.

The sequence was obtained from a human donor in good health. V is TRBV7-9 and J is TRBJ1-1; 7 positions agree with TRBD1. The source material was CD4+ T cells from PBMCs. The CDR3 nucleotides are TGTGCCAGCAGCTTGGGCGACAGGGTCGACACTGAAGCTTTCTTT. Translating gives CASSLGDRVDTEAFF.